The clone carrying this TCR beta chain was counted only a few times. The germline V gene encodes CDR1 LNHDA and CDR2 SQIVND (reference sequence). V lost 7 bases and J 7 bases, leaving 13 bases between the germline ends. CDR3 length equals 12 residues. The data are from a study of blood T cell repertoires in COVID-19. At the level of the study: The study drew acute and convalescent COVID-19 samples from the United States, Italy and Spain. In each case, the material was cDNA or gDNA derived from T cells, B-cell-depleted T cells, or PBMCs.

Data came from immunoSEQ multiplex PCR; TCRdb stores just in-frame clones and leaves some out. The sample records 250,000 to 350,000 clones, 85% being singletons. The source of this sequence is a woman between 45 and 65 years old who had recovered from COVID-19. The chain is built from TRBV19 and TRBJ1-2, with unresolved D. The specimen sequenced was PBMCs or T cells enriched from blood (not recorded which). CDR3 bases: TGTGCCAGTAAAAACGACTTGAGTGGCTACACCTTC. Amino acid sequence: CASKNDLSGYTF.